This TCR beta chain was documented in a study of neurological immune-mediated disorders. This CDR3 has 16 amino acids. The germline CDR1 and CDR2 sequences are SSHAT and FNYEAQ (reference sequence). The V and J ends lost 5 bases and 3 bases, in that order; junction bases with no gene match: 10. TCRdb fed the 5' RACE reads into MiXCR, producing one record per CDR3 protein. This table has approximately 65,000 distinct CDR3 sequences, 3.5% to 5% appearing once. This clonotype came up many times. The receptor was derived from a man aged 50 to 59 with multiple sclerosis. Material for sequencing was PBMCs. The chain uses TRBV7-7 and TRBJ1-3; 7 nucleotides align to TRBD1. CDR3 nucleotide sequence: TGTGCCAGCAGCGCCCAGGGGGGGGCAAGTGGAAACACCATATATTTT. Translation: CASSAQGGASGNTIYF.